A single sample gave rise to the 24 T cell receptor beta chains below, sequenced in a study of cytotoxic CD8 clonotypes in ibrutinib-treated CLL. Produced via immunoSEQ multiplex PCR; TCRdb's table is partial and in-frame only. The top ten hold 4.5% to 6.5% of the sample, which has some 130,000 clones, about 78% seen once. This material consisted of PBMCs, taken after 24 months of ibrutinib treatment. These receptor sequences come from a human donor with chronic lymphocytic leukemia.

The CDR3 loop reads CATQDREGGNTIYF. CDR3 DNA: TGTGCCACACAGGACAGGGAAGGAGGAAACACCATATATTTT. The V call is TRBV10-3, the J call TRBJ1-3; 8 positions match TRBD1. The CDR3 has 14 amino acids. Germline loops: CDR1 ENHRY, CDR2 SYGVKD. Losses at the gene ends were 10 bases for V and 4 bases for J; bases not matched to a gene: 9.

The rearrangement uses TRBV5-1 and TRBJ2-7; D perhaps matches TRBD2 (6 bases). V shed 2 bases and J shed 6 bases, with 15 bases lying between them. Germline CDR1 and CDR2: SGHRS and YFSETQ. This CDR3 region has 14 residues. CDR3 DNA: TGCGCCAGCAGCTTAGGAGGGGTCGGTCGCGAGCAGTACTTC. This gives the protein CASSLGGVGREQYF.

The gene calls are TRBV4-2 and TRBJ1-2, with a tentative D call TRBD1 (6 bases). The CDR3 has 17 residues. V dropped 3 bases and J dropped 2 bases, with 19 bases sitting between them. Germline CDR1 LGHNA, CDR2 YNFKEQ. CDR3 nucleotides: TGTGCCAGCAGCCAGGGGAATGGGGGGGCTACCAACTATGGCTACACCTTC. Translation: CASSQGNGGATNYGYTF.

The rearrangement uses TRBV6-5 and TRBJ1-4, with TRBD1 matching over 7 bases. After removal of 10 bases from V and 8 bases from J, the junction contained 10 bases not matched to a gene. Germline values: CDR1 MNHEY, CDR2 SVGAGI. CDR3 length: 13 amino acids. The DNA of the CDR3 is TGTGCCATCAGGGACAGTTTAGGGGAAAAACTGTTTTTT. Encoded protein: CAIRDSLGEKLFF.

The CDR3 sequence is CASSSQGAADYGYTF. CDR3 nucleotide sequence: TGCGCCAGCAGCTCCCAGGGGGCAGCCGACTATGGCTACACCTTC. The rearrangement uses TRBV5-1 and TRBJ1-2; 8 bases are shared with TRBD1. There are 15 residues in the CDR3. The germline V gene has CDR1 SGHRS and CDR2 YFSETQ. With V trimmed by 3 bases and J by 3 bases, 7 bases remained unmatched.

The chain employs TRBV5-1 and TRBJ1-1, with D perhaps matching TRBD1 (5 bases). The CDR3 is 13 residues long. V lost 3 bases, J lost 3 bases, and 9 bases lay in between. Per germline, CDR1 SGHRS and CDR2 YFSETQ. CDR3 in amino acids: CASSWDGDTEAFF. The CDR3 DNA reads as TGCGCCAGCAGCTGGGACGGCGACACTGAAGCTTTCTTT.

This chain links TRBV5-6 with TRBJ1-3; TRBD1 matches 8 bases. The CDR3 spans 17 residues. Germline lookup yields CDR1 SGHDT and CDR2 YYEEEE. Unmatched junction bases numbered 7, after V lost 0 bases and J lost 2 bases. CDR3 DNA sequence: TGTGCCAGCAGCTTGGCCCGGACAGGGATACCTGGAAACACCATATATTTT. Amino acids: CASSLARTGIPGNTIYF.

The chain recombines TRBV28 with TRBJ2-3; D is unresolved. The CDR3 runs 12 residues. Trimming took 6 bases from V and 7 from J, leaving 11 bases between them. Per the germline V gene, CDR1 is MDHEN and CDR2 is SYDVKM. CDR3 loop: CASSLGSHTQYF. Written as DNA, the CDR3 is TGTGCCAGCAGCCTAGGGTCCCATACGCAGTATTTT.

This rearrangement joins TRBV4-2 to TRBJ2-5, with D perhaps matching TRBD2 (5 bases). Germline loops: CDR1 LGHNA, CDR2 YNFKEQ. Trimming left V 4 bases short and J 5 bases short, with 8 bases between. This CDR3 is 12 amino acids long. CDR3 region: CASSPRGETQYF. The CDR3 bases are TGTGCCAGCAGCCCCCGAGGGGAGACCCAGTACTTC.

The V and J genes are TRBV27 and TRBJ2-7; unclear D gene. V dropped 1 base and J dropped 4 bases, with 11 bases sitting between them. Germline CDR1 reads MNHEY; CDR2 reads SMNVEV (reference sequence). The CDR3 length is 14 residues. CDR3 residues: CASSLFGPRYEQYF. In DNA, the CDR3 is TGTGCCAGCAGTTTATTCGGGCCTCGATACGAGCAGTACTTC.

V is TRBV30 and J is TRBJ2-7; D unclear. Trimming pared 3 bases from V and 3 bases from J, leaving 9 bases between. CDR1 and CDR2 from the germline V gene are GTSNPN and SVGIG (reference sequence). There are 12 residues in the CDR3. CDR3 coding DNA: TGTGCCTGGAGGGGCAGCCGCTACGAGCAGTACTTC. Protein: CAWRGSRYEQYF.

The chain joins TRBV29-1 to TRBJ1-2; 7 bases align to TRBD1. This CDR3 is 12 amino acids long. Germline V gene data show CDR1 as SQVTM and CDR2 as ANQGSEA. CDR3 DNA sequence: TGCAGTATTGATCCCAGGGGGAATGGCTACACCTTC. Its protein product is CSIDPRGNGYTF.

The chain recombines TRBV7-2 with TRBJ1-5; TRBD1 aligns across 9 bases. With V trimmed by 5 bases and J by 6 bases, 5 bases remained unmatched. This CDR3 contains 14 residues. Germline V gives CDR1 SGHTA, CDR2 FQGNSA. DNA of the CDR3: TGTGCCAGCAGCGACGGACAGGGGAGTCAGCCCCAGCATTTT. It specifies CASSDGQGSQPQHF.

The V gene is TRBV18, the J gene TRBJ2-5; D possibly uses TRBD1 or TRBD2 (6 bases each). The CDR3 contains 14 residues. Trimming removed 8 bases at V and 5 bases at J, with 18 bases between. CDR1 and CDR2 from the germline V gene are KGHSH and LQKENI. In nucleotides, the CDR3 is TGTGCCAGCACACACGGGGGCGAAGCGGAGACCCAGTACTTC. Translation gives CASTHGGEAETQYF.

This rearrangement joins TRBV25-1 to TRBJ2-3, with D possibly being TRBD2 (5 bases). Between the trimmed V and J ends, which lost 6 bases and 0 bases, there was a span of 10 bases. This CDR3 has 14 amino acids. Per germline, CDR1 MGHDK and CDR2 SYGVNS. The CDR3 DNA is TGTGCCAGCAGGGGCGGGCTGAGCACAGATACGCAGTATTTT. Translation: CASRGGLSTDTQYF.

This chain links TRBV7-9 with TRBJ2-3, with TRBD1 as a possible D gene (6 bases). Germline V CDR1 and CDR2: SEHNR, FQNEAQ (reference sequence). Trimming removed 5 bases at V and 2 bases at J, with 14 bases between. The CDR3 runs to 15 residues. The CDR3 protein is CASSPGTYNTDTQYF. The CDR3 nucleotides read TGTGCCAGCAGCCCTGGGACATACAACACAGATACGCAGTATTTT.

The gene calls are TRBV11-1 and TRBJ2-7, with 9 bases aligning to TRBD2. With 7 bases clipped from V and 1 base from J, the junction kept 5 bases outside the gene matches. CDR1 and CDR2 (germline): SGHAT, FQDESV (reference sequence). This CDR3 has 14 amino acids. CDR3 nucleotides: TGTGCCAGCACCCCAGCGGGAGGTTCCTACGAGCAGTACTTC. Translation gives CASTPAGGSYEQYF.

The chain uses TRBV7-2 and TRBJ1-2; D is unclear. The V gene lost 0 bases and the J gene lost 5 bases, with 7 bases spanning the gap. The germline V gene encodes CDR1 SGHTA and CDR2 FQGNSA. The CDR3 has 13 amino acids. The CDR3 sequence is CASSLAGPYGYTF. The CDR3 DNA reads TGTGCCAGCAGCTTAGCCGGACCTTATGGCTACACCTTC. Combining the CDR3 with reference TRBV7-2 and TRBJ1-2 gives the whole variable domain GAGVSQSPSNKVTEKGKDVELRCDPISGHTALYWYRQSLGQGLEFLIYFQGNSAPDKSGLPSDRFSAERTGGSVSTLTIQRTQQEDSAVYLCASSLAGPYGYTFGSGTRLTVV.

This clone was recorded only once. CDR3: CASSYTGTRGSEQYF. CDR3 in DNA: TGCGCCAGCTCTTATACCGGGACTAGGGGAAGCGAGCAGTACTTC. V and J are TRBV5-1 and TRBJ2-7; 8 nucleotides agree with TRBD2. There are 15 residues in the CDR3. CDR1 is SGHRS, CDR2 YFSETQ, per germline. The trim removed 7 bases at V and 6 bases at J, leaving 15 bases unmatched.

The chain employs TRBV7-9 and TRBJ2-2, with 8 bases aligning to TRBD1. J lost 3 bases, V lost 3 bases, and 6 bases had no gene match. The germline V gene encodes CDR1 SEHNR and CDR2 FQNEAQ (reference sequence). The CDR3 consists of 16 residues. DNA for the CDR3: TGTGCCAGCAGCTTTCTCGGACAGGGTTACACCGGGGAGCTGTTTTTT. It translates to CASSFLGQGYTGELFF.

The rearrangement links TRBV6-6 to TRBJ2-7; no definite D call. The germline V gene encodes CDR1 MNHNY and CDR2 SVGAGI (reference sequence). Deletions cut 6 bases from V and 6 bases from J, with 15 bases between. The CDR3 has 13 amino acids. DNA of the CDR3: TGTGCCAGCAGCCGTGGCTATATAGGCGAGCAGTACTTC. It specifies CASSRGYIGEQYF.

This sequence joins TRBV7-9 and TRBJ2-3; D is unresolved. Germline V gene data show CDR1 as SEHNR and CDR2 as FQNEAQ (reference sequence). This CDR3 comprises 16 residues. Between the trimmed V and J ends, which lost 1 base and 5 bases, there was a span of 16 bases. In DNA, the CDR3 is TGTGCCAGCAGCTTAGGGGTCGTGGGCCTGGGAGATACGCAGTATTTT. Protein: CASSLGVVGLGDTQYF. The full variable domain, with the rest looked up from reference TRBV7-9 and TRBJ2-3, is DTGVSQNPRHKITKRGQNVTFRCDPISEHNRLYWYRQTLGQGPEFLTYFQNEAQLEKSRLLSDRFSAERPKGSFSTLEIQRTEQGDSAMYLCASSLGVVGLGDTQYFGPGTRLTVL.

This clone showed up just a few times. The chain carries TRBV7-9 and TRBJ2-2; tentatively, D is TRBD2 (5 bases). V lost 5 bases, J lost 6 bases, and 16 bases lay in between. CDR3 length: 15 residues. Germline V gene sequence: CDR1 SEHNR, CDR2 FQNEAQ (reference sequence). CDR3 amino acids: CASSPEGGFSGELFF. CDR3 bases: TGTGCCAGCAGCCCCGAGGGTGGCTTCTCCGGGGAGCTGTTTTTT.

V gene TRBV18 combines with J gene TRBJ2-7; no definite D call. This CDR3 has 14 residues. Looked up from germline, CDR1 is KGHSH and CDR2 is LQKENI. V gave up 0 bases and J gave up 0 bases, with 6 bases separating them. The CDR3: CASSPPARSYEQYF. Written as DNA, the CDR3 is TGTGCCAGCTCACCACCAGCCCGCTCCTACGAGCAGTACTTC.